The 4 T cell receptor beta chains reported below all come from one sample, sequenced in a study of vaccination effects on CD4 cells after COVID-19. These TCRs are of unknown antigen specificity. Assay used: immunoSEQ multiplex PCR; TCRdb lists only in-frame clones, some missing. The data hold 25,000 to 40,000 clones, with 55% to 70% observed a single time. Ahead of sequencing, the ViraFEST assay grew antigen-specific CD4+ T cells using viral peptide pools. Subsequent to roughly 9 days of culture, CD4+ T cells were isolated. Participants each got two BNT162b2 or mRNA-1273 vaccine doses. Specimen: CD4+ T cells from PBMCs cultured with SARS-CoV-2 spike peptides, collected after COVID-19 vaccination. These receptors were taken from a human donor who received a COVID-19 vaccine.

This sequence joins TRBV2 and TRBJ2-2, with D possibly matching TRBD2 (5 bases). The germline V and J ends were trimmed by 6 bases and 3 bases, with 5 bases remaining between them. Germline values: CDR1 SNHLY, CDR2 FYNNEI. The CDR3 has 12 residues. CDR3 residues: CASRRDTGELFF. The CDR3 DNA sequence: TGTGCCAGCAGGAGGGACACCGGGGAGCTGTTTTTT.

This rearrangement joins TRBV5-1 to TRBJ2-7, with a tentative D call TRBD1 (8 bases). In germline, CDR1 is SGHRS, CDR2 YFSETQ. This CDR3 has 17 amino acids. With 0 bases removed from V and 4 bases from J, the gap between germline ends came to 20 bases. Here the CDR3 reads CASSLALQGGRNYEQYF. The CDR3, as DNA: TGCGCCAGCAGCTTGGCCTTACAGGGGGGGAGAAATTACGAGCAGTACTTC.

Relative to its sample, this clone is medium-sized. J is TRBJ1-5 and V is TRBV6-6; D is unclear. The CDR3 totals 12 residues. V lost 5 bases and J lost 4, with 6 bases in between. Germline CDR1 reads MNHNY; CDR2 reads SVGAGI (reference sequence). The CDR3 coding sequence is TGTGCCAGCAGTATAGATAATCAGCCCCAGCATTTT. It codes for CASSIDNQPQHF.

This chain links TRBV14 with TRBJ2-7, with 11 bases fitting TRBD2. Losses at the gene ends were 1 base for V and 4 bases for J; bases not matched to a gene: 9. The CDR3 contains 17 residues. CDR1 and CDR2 (germline): SGHDN, FVKESK. CDR3 bases: TGTGCCAGCAGCCAAGTGGGACTAGCGGAAAGACCTTACGAGCAGTACTTC. This translates into CASSQVGLAERPYEQYF.